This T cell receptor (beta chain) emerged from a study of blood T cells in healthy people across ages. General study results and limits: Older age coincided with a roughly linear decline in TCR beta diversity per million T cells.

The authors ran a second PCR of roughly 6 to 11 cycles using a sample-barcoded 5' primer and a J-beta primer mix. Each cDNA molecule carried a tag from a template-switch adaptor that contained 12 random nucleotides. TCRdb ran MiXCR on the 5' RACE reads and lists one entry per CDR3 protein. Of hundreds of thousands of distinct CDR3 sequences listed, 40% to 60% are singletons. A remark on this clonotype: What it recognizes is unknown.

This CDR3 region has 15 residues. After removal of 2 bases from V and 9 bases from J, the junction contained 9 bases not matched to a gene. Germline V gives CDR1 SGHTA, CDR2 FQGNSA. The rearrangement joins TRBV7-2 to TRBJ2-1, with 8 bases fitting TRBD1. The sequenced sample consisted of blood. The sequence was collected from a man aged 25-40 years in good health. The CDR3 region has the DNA TGTGCCAGCAGCTTAAGGGGGCAGGGGGCTCGTGAGCAGTTCTTC. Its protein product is CASSLRGQGAREQFF.